This paragraph covers one TCR beta chain sequence. Its antigen remains unidentified. One junction end does not reproduce the germline sequence, and a read error may be involved. The data were obtained in a study of CD8 T cells in ankylosing spondylitis. Study-level points and caveats: Within ankylosing spondylitis blood, a TCR beta motif made up of eight highly homologous variants appeared to be characteristic.

TCRdb analysed the 5' RACE reads with MiXCR anew, one entry per CDR3 protein. The profile shows about 400,000 distinct CDR3 sequences, approximately 20% of them singletons. There are 16 residues in the CDR3. This TCR derives from a male donor with ankylosing spondylitis. The rearrangement uses TRBV12-3 or TRBV12-4 and TRBJ2-7; 10 bases are a match to TRBD2. Material: blood, either unsorted or a sorted T cell fraction (not recorded which). The CDR3 coding sequence is TGTGCCAGCAGTCTAGCCTTGGCGGGAGCGGGGGGGGAGCAGTACTTC. Translated: CASSLALAGAGGEQYF.